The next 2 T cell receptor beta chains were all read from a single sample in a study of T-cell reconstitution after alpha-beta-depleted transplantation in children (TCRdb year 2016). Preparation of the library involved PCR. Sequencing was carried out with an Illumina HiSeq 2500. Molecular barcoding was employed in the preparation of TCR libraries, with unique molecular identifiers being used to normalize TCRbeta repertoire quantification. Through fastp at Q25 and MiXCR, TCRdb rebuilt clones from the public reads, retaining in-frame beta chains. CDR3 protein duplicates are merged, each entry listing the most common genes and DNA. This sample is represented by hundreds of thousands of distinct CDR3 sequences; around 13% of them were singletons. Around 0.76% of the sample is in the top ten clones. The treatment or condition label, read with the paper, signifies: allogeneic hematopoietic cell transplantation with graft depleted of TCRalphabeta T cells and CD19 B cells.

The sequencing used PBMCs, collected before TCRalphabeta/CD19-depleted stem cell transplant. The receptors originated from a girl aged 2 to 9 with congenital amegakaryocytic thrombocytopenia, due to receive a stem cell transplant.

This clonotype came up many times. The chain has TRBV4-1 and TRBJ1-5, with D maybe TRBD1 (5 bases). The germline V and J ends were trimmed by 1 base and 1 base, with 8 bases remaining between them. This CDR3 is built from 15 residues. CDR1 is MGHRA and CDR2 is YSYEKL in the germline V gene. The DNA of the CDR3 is TGCGCCAGCAGCCAAGGGGGCGCGAGCAATCAGCCCCAGCATTTT. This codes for CASSQGGASNQPQHF.

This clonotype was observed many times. The CDR3 protein is CSAHRDRGGEQYF. DNA for the CDR3: TGCAGTGCTCATCGGGACAGGGGAGGCGAGCAGTACTTC. The V and J genes are TRBV20-1 and TRBJ2-7; 10 bases align to TRBD1. Losses at the gene ends were 5 bases for V and 6 bases for J; bases not matched to a gene: 7. This CDR3 contains 13 residues. From germline, CDR1 is DFQATT and CDR2 SNEGSKA (reference sequence).